These T cell receptor beta chains were read from a single sample in a study of T cell responses to AZD1222 COVID-19 vaccine. TCRdb's copy holds only in-frame clones and misses some; the assay was immunoSEQ multiplex PCR. The table lists approximately 80,000 clones, roughly 87% of them singletons, with around 5.1% in the top ten. The material sequenced was peripheral blood, taken on day 0 of MenACWY control vaccination. The receptor set was obtained from an adult in good health. CDR3s include the opening cysteine and the closing phenylalanine or tryptophan. D genes are given only for firm matches.

TRBV21-1	TRBJ2-1	.	CASSNQAGGGVSSYNEQFF	TGTGCCAGCAGCAATCAAGCGGGGGGCGGGGTGAGCTCCTACAATGAGCAGTTCTTC
TRBV4-3	TRBJ1-2	TRBD1	CASSRGQGAPHYGYTF	TGCGCCAGCAGCCGGGGACAGGGGGCGCCCCACTATGGCTACACCTTC
TRBV6-2/TRBV6-3	TRBJ1-5	.	CASSASGTSNSNQPQHF	TGTGCCAGCAGCGCCTCGGGGACAAGTAATAGCAATCAGCCCCAGCATTTT
TRBV29-1	TRBJ1-3	.	CSVPHRRQNSGNTIYF	TGCAGCGTGCCCCACCGGAGGCAAAACTCTGGAAACACCATATATTTT
TRBV12-5	TRBJ1-1	.	CASGLVIQEGEAFF	TGTGCTAGTGGTTTGGTAATTCAGGAAGGTGAAGCTTTCTTT
TRBV13	TRBJ2-7	TRBD2	CASSPSGGAFYEQYF	TGTGCCAGCAGCCCTAGCGGGGGGGCGTTCTACGAGCAGTACTTC
TRBV18	TRBJ1-3	.	CASSPQGASGNTIYF	TGTGCCAGCTCACCACAGGGAGCCTCTGGAAACACCATATATTTT
TRBV5-1	TRBJ2-5	TRBD2	CASTRGGAGAQETQYF	TGCGCCAGCACCCGGGGAGGAGCGGGGGCACAAGAGACCCAGTACTTC
TRBV30	TRBJ1-5	.	CAWSVPRSGQPQHF	TGTGCCTGGAGTGTTCCCAGGTCGGGCCAGCCCCAGCATTTT
TRBV3-1/TRBV3-2	TRBJ2-1	TRBD1	CASSFQPSDRVHYNEQFF	TGTGCCAGCAGCTTTCAACCCTCCGACAGGGTCCACTACAATGAGCAGTTCTTC
TRBV5-4	TRBJ2-5	TRBD1	CASSPDRAPGDQYF	TGTGCCAGCAGCCCAGACAGGGCGCCCGGTGACCAGTACTTC
TRBV7-9	TRBJ2-7	.	CASSGHEQYF	TGTGCCAGCAGCGGACACGAGCAGTACTTC